The source of this T cell receptor beta chain is a study of blood T cell repertoires in COVID-19. Sequencing was performed with immunoSEQ multiplex PCR; in TCRdb, only in-frame clones are kept and a portion is missing. Among 150,000 to 160,000 clones listed, about 90% were seen once. Germline V gives CDR1 LGHNA, CDR2 YNFKEQ. This CDR3 has 15 residues. The V segment lost 4 bases and the J segment 1 base; nucleotides outside the gene matches: 4. V gene TRBV4-2 combines with J gene TRBJ2-1; 7 bases match TRBD2. The sample comprised peripheral blood. This TCR was sampled from a man over 45 with acute or convalescent COVID-19. DNA for the CDR3: TGTGCCAGCAGCCTAAGCGGGAAGTCCTACAATGAGCAGTTCTTC. It specifies CASSLSGKSYNEQFF.